This record looks at one T cell receptor beta chain sequence and its context. Its binding antigen is unknown. Base quality data are lacking; no much larger clone is found one base away. This sample was included in a study of glioma-infiltrating T cells after dendritic cell vaccination (dated by TCRdb to about 2016). About the full investigation: Of the approximately 15 glioblastoma patients in the cohort, all drawn from Phase I and II dendritic cell vaccination trials, 9 were newly diagnosed and 6 had recurrent disease. To make the vaccine, monocyte-derived dendritic cells were cultured for under eight days with IL-4 and GM-CSF and then pulsed overnight with autologous tumor lysate. Autologous tumor lysate-pulsed dendritic cell vaccination was administered to the patients between 2003 and 2012. Patients received three intradermal dendritic cell vaccine injections at biweekly intervals in the arm below the axilla. In glioblastoma patients vaccinated with dendritic cells, deep sequencing of TCR beta CDR3 regions served to measure tumor-infiltrating lymphocyte content and to compare repertoires between tumor and blood. Survival after dendritic cell vaccination was correlated with TCR sequencing metrics, including TIL content and tumor-blood repertoire overlap. Paper-wide results and their limitations: The response model built on TCR overlap across three groups was characterized as speculative, with prospective validation still needed. The cohort was small and heterogeneous, few patients had complete blood and tumor sets, and even fewer had initial-recurrent tumor pairs. No direct relationship between TCR clonality and survival was found, suggesting that a diverse polyclonal response may matter. Higher estimated pretreatment TIL content predicted longer time to progression and overall survival after dendritic cell vaccination.

The immunoSEQ assay amplified TCRB CDR3 regions from 1.5 to 2.5 micrograms of genomic DNA, or from all available DNA when less than that amount was available. The multiplex PCR relied on 60 forward primers for TCR V beta segments and 13 reverse primers for J beta segments. To estimate the number of reads per starting template, synthetic control templates were added to each sample at limiting dilution. Sequencing produced 87 bp reads on the Illumina HiSeq System. Per the source publication's procedure: PCR and sequencing errors were removed by a nearest neighbor algorithm that merged closely related sequences. TCR overlap was defined as the percentage of unique tumor TCR beta sequences that were also found in the peripheral blood of the same patient. The immuneACCESS repertoire file appears here via TCRdb, limited to in-frame rearrangements. These files lack a portion of the clones; in checked studies, under half of the deficit traces to unresolved V genes, and the cause of the others is not known. Clonal size and the V and J genes are those of that table, whereas D and trimming came from the DNA. Counted in this sample were 91,000 or so clones; 65% to 85% of them appeared once. The ten largest clones represent under 6.5% of the sample.

According to the germline V gene, CDR1 reads SQVTM and CDR2 reads ANQGSEA. Clipping removes 2 bases from V and 1 base from J, with 5 as the unmatched junction base count. The cysteine opens and the phenylalanine closes a CDR3 of 15 amino acids. CDR3 DNA is the only sequence kept; it has 45 bases, read in frame from the first base. The time point label, read with the paper, signifies: after dendritic cell vaccination, including at tumor progression/relapse. Patients were selected for having adequate residual fresh-frozen tumor tissue and more than two years of available survival data. Although molecular status otherwise differed among the glioblastoma patients, no patient had an isocitrate dehydrogenase mutation. PBMC collection took place before vaccination, two weeks after the third vaccination, and at tumor progression if progression occurred. The Qiagen DNeasy Blood extraction Kit was used for extraction of genomic DNA.

The origin of this receptor is a human donor with glioblastoma. The sequence joins TRBV29-1 to TRBJ1-1, and 9 junction bases match TRBD1. The sequencing here drew on blood, taken after dendritic cell vaccination. The CDR3 reads CSVEPNRGRNTEAFF. The DNA sequence is given as TGCAGCGTTGAACCCAACAGGGGGCGGAACACTGAAGCTTTCTTT. Beyond the CDR3, the reference TRBV29-1 and TRBJ1-1 genes provide the residues; the full variable domain reads: SAVISQKPSRDICQRGTSLTIQCQVDSQVTMMFWYRQQPGQSLTLIATANQGSEATYESGFVIDKFPISRPNLTFSTLTVSNMSPEDSSIYLCSVEPNRGRNTEAFFGQGTRLTVV.